Below are 32 T cell receptor beta chains sequenced from a single sample in a study of shared clonotypes between healthy human individuals. Profiled with immunoSEQ multiplex PCR; TCRdb holds only in-frame clones, not every one. The sample has about 2,500,000 clones; just over 90% are singletons. The sequenced material came from naive CD4+ T cells sorted from blood. The subset was: CD45RA+ positively selected. These receptors all come from a man in his late teens or twenties in good health.

V and J are TRBV29-1 and TRBJ1-1; 7 bases agree with TRBD1. The CDR3 sequence is 11 residues long. Germline assignment: CDR1 SQVTM and CDR2 ANQGSEA. The junction had 4 bases not matched to a gene; V was cut back by 8 bases and J by 4 bases. CDR3 sequence: CSTGVGTEAFF. In DNA form, the CDR3 reads TGCAGCACAGGGGTAGGCACTGAAGCTTTCTTT. Full variable domain (rest looked up from reference TRBV29-1 and TRBJ1-1): SAVISQKPSRDICQRGTSLTIQCQVDSQVTMMFWYRQQPGQSLTLIATANQGSEATYESGFVIDKFPISRPNLTFSTLTVSNMSPEDSSIYLCSTGVGTEAFFGQGTRLTVV.

This sequence joins TRBV9 and TRBJ2-1; TRBD1 aligns across 9 bases. Germline V gene data show CDR1 as SGDLS and CDR2 as YYNGEE. V dropped 4 bases and J dropped 4; count of bases not matched to a gene: 21. The CDR3 is 20 residues long. CDR3 bases: TGTGCCAGCAGCCCTATGGGGGGGACAGGGACCCTCGGTTCTTACAATGAGCAGTTCTTC. It codes for CASSPMGGTGTLGSYNEQFF.

J is TRBJ2-1 and V is TRBV28; TRBD2 matches 10 bases. Germline V gene sequence: CDR1 MDHEN, CDR2 SYDVKM. The CDR3 has 14 residues. After removal of 10 bases from V and 4 bases from J, the junction contained 7 bases not matched to a gene. This CDR3 reads CATHSGGQYNEQFF. The CDR3 nucleotides read TGTGCCACCCATAGCGGGGGGCAATACAATGAGCAGTTCTTC.

This clone appeared once. At the DNA level, this CDR3 is encoded by other sequences in the same sample as well. V is TRBV19 and J is TRBJ2-7; perhaps TRBD2 as D (5 bases). Deletions cut 6 bases from V and 4 bases from J, with 10 bases between. Per the germline V gene, CDR1 is LNHDA and CDR2 is SQIVND (reference sequence). CDR3 length: 12 residues. The CDR3 nucleotides read TGTGCCAGTAGCCCTGGAGGTTACGAGCAGTACTTC. This gives the protein CASSPGGYEQYF.

The V and J genes are TRBV19 and TRBJ1-1; D perhaps matches TRBD1 (5 bases). CDR1 and CDR2 (germline): LNHDA, SQIVND (reference sequence). The CDR3 sequence is 14 residues long. Trimming removed 3 bases at V and 1 base at J, with 9 bases between. The CDR3 sequence is CASSISTANTEAFF. CDR3 nucleotide sequence: TGTGCCAGTAGTATCTCGACAGCGAACACTGAAGCTTTCTTT.

This chain links TRBV5-1 with TRBJ2-5, with TRBD1 as a possible D gene (7 bases). Trimming took 4 bases from V and 7 from J, leaving 20 bases between them. The germline CDR1 and CDR2 sequences are SGHRS and YFSETQ. This CDR3 spans 15 amino acids. The CDR3 DNA sequence: TGCGCCAGCAGCCTGGACAGGTCCCCGGGAGTGACCCAGTACTTC. This translates into CASSLDRSPGVTQYF. Filled out from reference TRBV5-1 and TRBJ2-5, the complete variable domain reads KAGVTQTPRYLIKTRGQQVTLSCSPISGHRSVSWYQQTPGQGLQFLFEYFSETQRNKGNFPGRFSGRQFSNSRSEMNVSTLELGDSALYLCASSLDRSPGVTQYFGPGTRLLVL.

A remark on this clone: In the same sample, other DNA sequences code for this CDR3. This chain links TRBV5-1 with TRBJ2-7; the match to TRBD1 covers 10 bases. V trimming: 0 bases; J trimming: 5 bases; junction bases outside the gene matches: 2. Germline CDR1 and CDR2: SGHRS and YFSETQ. The CDR3 extends over 14 amino acids. This chain's CDR3 is CASSLGTGGNEQYF. Here the CDR3 DNA reads TGCGCCAGCAGCTTGGGGACAGGGGGGAACGAGCAGTACTTC.

The rearrangement links TRBV29-1 to TRBJ1-1, with TRBD1 identical over 7 bases. V shed 4 bases and J 0 bases; nucleotides not matched to a gene: 8. The CDR3 has 15 amino acids. The germline CDR1 and CDR2 sequences are SQVTM and ANQGSEA. This CDR3 is CSVVVAGQMNTEAFF. The CDR3, as DNA: TGCAGCGTTGTGGTCGCGGGACAGATGAACACTGAAGCTTTCTTT.

The V and J genes are TRBV9 and TRBJ2-7, with 9 nucleotides matching TRBD2. J lost 0 bases, V lost 0 bases, and 7 bases had no gene match. The CDR3 has 17 residues. Looked up from germline, CDR1 is SGDLS and CDR2 is YYNGEE. This chain's CDR3 is CASSVETATSGSYEQYF. In nucleotides, the CDR3 is TGTGCCAGCAGCGTAGAAACCGCGACTAGCGGCTCCTACGAGCAGTACTTC.

This chain connects TRBV19 to TRBJ2-1, with 7 positions matching TRBD2. This CDR3 has 16 amino acids. Germline V lookup: CDR1 LNHDA, CDR2 SQIVND (reference sequence). V lost 5 bases and J lost 3; bases outside the gene matches: 10. CDR3 nucleotide sequence: TGTGCCAGTAGTGCCTTCTCCGGGACTAACTACAATGAGCAGTTCTTC. Translation: CASSAFSGTNYNEQFF.

The J gene is TRBJ1-3, the V gene TRBV6-1; possible D gene TRBD1, 6 bases. V lost 5 bases and J 10 bases, leaving 15 bases between the germline ends. The length of the CDR3 is 13 residues. The germline CDR1 and CDR2 sequences are MNHNS and SASEGT. CDR3 protein: CASSIPGHQTIYF. The DNA for the CDR3 is TGTGCCAGCAGTATACCGGGACACCAGACCATATATTTT.

The chain couples TRBV4-3 to TRBJ2-7, with a tentative D call TRBD1 (6 bases). V gave up 0 bases and J gave up 0 bases, with 15 bases separating them. CDR3 length: 17 amino acids. Germline CDR1 reads LGHNA; CDR2 reads YSLEER. The CDR3: CASSQDFFRGPSYEQYF. CDR3 coding DNA: TGCGCCAGCAGCCAAGACTTTTTCAGGGGCCCCTCCTACGAGCAGTACTTC.

This clone was found once. The chain joins TRBV5-8 to TRBJ1-1, with TRBD1 matching over 8 bases. The CDR3 runs to 16 residues. The germline gives CDR1 SGHTS, CDR2 YDEGEE. J was trimmed by 1 base and V by 0 bases; bases with no gene match: 5. The CDR3 here is CASSLGAGGRNTEAFF. The CDR3 DNA follows: TGTGCCAGCAGCTTGGGTGCAGGGGGCCGGAACACTGAAGCTTTCTTT.

This sequence joins TRBV10-3 and TRBJ2-2, with D unclear. V dropped 7 bases and J dropped 0 bases, with 9 bases sitting between them. CDR1 and CDR2 from the germline V gene are ENHRY and SYGVKD. The CDR3 is 14 amino acids. This CDR3 is CAIKASTNTGELFF. In DNA, the CDR3 is TGTGCCATCAAAGCCTCAACGAACACCGGGGAGCTGTTTTTT.

V gene TRBV5-5 combines with J gene TRBJ2-5; 9 bases map to TRBD1. Trimming at V came to 0 bases and at J to 2 bases, leaving 2 bases not matched to a gene. There are 15 residues in the CDR3. Germline values: CDR1 SGHKS, CDR2 YYEKEE (reference sequence). The CDR3 spells CASSLGGTGQETQYF. In nucleotides, the CDR3 is TGTGCCAGCAGCTTGGGTGGGACAGGGCAAGAGACCCAGTACTTC.

The chain combines TRBV2 with TRBJ2-2; 14 bases agree with TRBD2. V gave up 10 bases and J gave up 0 bases; unmatched junction bases: 7. The CDR3 is 17 residues long. The germline CDR1 and CDR2 sequences are SNHLY and FYNNEI. Here the CDR3 DNA reads TGTGCCACCAGACTAGCGGGGGGGACAACGAACACCGGGGAGCTGTTTTTT. It encodes CATRLAGGTTNTGELFF.

V usage is TRBV5-4 and J usage is TRBJ2-2; D is unresolved. There are 14 residues in the CDR3. Germline values: CDR1 SGHNT, CDR2 YYREEE (reference sequence). V lost 4 bases to trimming and J lost 5 bases, with 12 bases between them. CDR3 sequence (DNA): TGTGCCAGCAGCCCCAGCACGAGAACCGGGGAGCTGTTTTTT. It is translated as CASSPSTRTGELFF.

The V and J genes are TRBV4-1 and TRBJ1-2; 9 bases agree with TRBD1. V dropped 2 bases and J dropped 8; count of bases not matched to a gene: 6. The CDR3 is 14 amino acids. The germline CDR1 and CDR2 sequences are MGHRA and YSYEKL. The CDR3 nucleotides read TGCGCCAGCAGCCAACTTCGACAGGGGGGCGGCTACACCTTC. Amino acid sequence: CASSQLRQGGGYTF.

The chain has TRBV19 and TRBJ1-6, with unresolved D. Germline CDR1 reads LNHDA; CDR2 reads SQIVND (reference sequence). This CDR3 region has 15 residues. V dropped 3 bases and J dropped 6 bases, with 12 bases sitting between them. The CDR3 loop reads CASSIGEEINSPLHF. CDR3 in DNA: TGTGCCAGTAGTATCGGGGAGGAAATTAATTCACCCCTCCACTTT.

The genes are TRBV27 and TRBJ2-7; 7 nucleotides align to TRBD1. J lost 3 bases, V lost 2 bases, and 4 bases had no gene match. The CDR3 is made up of 14 amino acids. Germline CDR1 reads MNHEY; CDR2 reads SMNVEV (reference sequence). The CDR3 loop is CASSLAGTDYEQYF. The CDR3 DNA is TGTGCCAGCAGTTTAGCCGGGACAGACTACGAGCAGTACTTC.

This sequence joins TRBV7-8 and TRBJ1-3; D is unresolved. Germline V gene lookup returns CDR1 SGHVS and CDR2 FQNEAQ. The CDR3 has 17 residues. V dropped 0 bases and J dropped 2 bases, with 14 bases sitting between them. The CDR3 reads CASSLAFPAKAGNTIYF. The CDR3 bases are TGTGCCAGCAGCTTAGCTTTCCCCGCGAAGGCTGGAAACACCATATATTTT.

The chain combines TRBV19 with TRBJ1-2; D is possibly TRBD1 (5 bases). V lost 6 bases and J 6 bases, leaving 14 bases between the germline ends. Germline V gene data show CDR1 as LNHDA and CDR2 as SQIVND (reference sequence). The CDR3 runs to 13 residues. DNA for the CDR3: TGTGCCAGTAGCACCCGACTAGGGGATGGCTACACCTTC. Translated: CASSTRLGDGYTF.

This clone was counted a single time. The V call is TRBV6-1, the J call TRBJ1-4, with no clear D. Germline CDR1 and CDR2: MNHNS and SASEGT. CDR3 length: 12 residues. The V end lost 8 bases, the J end lost 8 bases, and 12 bases lay between the germline ends. The CDR3 bases are TGTGCCAGCGTAGGAGTAAGCGAAAAACTGTTTTTT. This encodes CASVGVSEKLFF.

The genes are TRBV7-8 and TRBJ2-5, with 10 positions matching TRBD2. Losses at the gene ends were 1 base for V and 1 base for J; bases not matched to a gene: 3. Per germline, CDR1 SGHVS and CDR2 FQNEAQ. The CDR3 length is 16 residues. The CDR3 coding sequence is TGTGCCAGCAGCTTAGGGATAGCGGGGGGCCAAGAGACCCAGTACTTC. Translating gives CASSLGIAGGQETQYF.

This CDR3 is CASSQGVTSTDTQYF. The CDR3 DNA reads TGTGCCAGCAGCCAAGGGGTCACTAGCACAGATACGCAGTATTTT. J is TRBJ2-3 and V is TRBV4-2; D remains ambiguous. V was cut by 1 base and J by 0 bases, with 8 bases left in between. Looked up from germline, CDR1 is LGHNA and CDR2 is YNFKEQ. The CDR3 extends over 15 amino acids.

The gene calls are TRBV7-9 and TRBJ2-1; D might be TRBD2 (6 bases). Germline loops: CDR1 SEHNR, CDR2 FQNEAQ (reference sequence). The CDR3 has 16 residues. Trimming left V 5 bases short and J 0 bases short, with 14 bases between. CDR3 sequence: CASSTISGISYNEQFF. Here the CDR3 DNA reads TGTGCCAGCAGCACCATTAGCGGAATCTCCTACAATGAGCAGTTCTTC.

Here the CDR3 reads CASSPRTSGSVSTGELFF. DNA for the CDR3: TGCGCCAGCAGCCCCCGGACTAGCGGGAGTGTTAGCACCGGGGAGCTGTTTTTT. The rearrangement joins TRBV4-1 to TRBJ2-2; 13 bases map to TRBD2. This CDR3 is 18 amino acids long. Germline loops: CDR1 MGHRA, CDR2 YSYEKL. V gave up 4 bases and J gave up 4 bases; unmatched junction bases: 9.

The chain joins TRBV19 to TRBJ2-1, with 8 bases fitting TRBD2. This CDR3 has 16 residues. CDR1 and CDR2 (germline): LNHDA, SQIVND (reference sequence). The V gene end was trimmed by 8 bases and the J gene end by 4 bases; junction bases not matched to a gene: 13. CDR3 loop: CASRSSSGRSYNEQFF. The CDR3 DNA is TGTGCCAGTCGGTCTTCTAGCGGGCGCTCATACAATGAGCAGTTCTTC.

The chain has TRBV30 and TRBJ2-4; perhaps D is TRBD1 or TRBD2 (5 bases each). The V gene lost 5 bases and the J gene lost 4 bases, with 12 bases spanning the gap. The CDR3 sequence is 13 residues long. Germline V gene data show CDR1 as GTSNPN and CDR2 as SVGIG (reference sequence). The CDR3 coding sequence is TGTGCCTGGGACAGAACGGGGAAAAACATTCAGTACTTC. Translation: CAWDRTGKNIQYF.

The V gene is TRBV5-1, the J gene TRBJ2-2; TRBD2 matches 9 bases. Losses at the gene ends were 0 bases for V and 6 bases for J; bases not matched to a gene: 3. Germline-derived CDR1 and CDR2 are SGHRS and YFSETQ. This CDR3 is 15 amino acids long. This CDR3 is CASSLVGLASGELFF. The CDR3 DNA follows: TGCGCCAGCAGCTTGGTGGGACTAGCTTCCGGGGAGCTGTTTTTT.

The V and J genes are TRBV7-8 and TRBJ2-7, with 12 positions matching TRBD2. This CDR3 spans 17 amino acids. V shed 3 bases and J 5 bases; nucleotides not matched to a gene: 11. Germline V CDR1 and CDR2: SGHVS, FQNEAQ. CDR3 amino acids: CASSFLGSSGGAHEQYF. CDR3 bases: TGTGCCAGCAGCTTCCTCGGCTCTAGCGGGGGGGCCCACGAGCAGTACTTC. The full variable domain, with the rest looked up from reference TRBV7-8 and TRBJ2-7, is GAGVSQSPRYKVAKRGQDVALRCDPISGHVSLFWYQQALGQGPEFLTYFQNEAQLDKSGLPSDRFFAERPEGSVSTLKIQRTQQEDSAVYLCASSFLGSSGGAHEQYFGPGTRLTVT.

The chain has TRBV19 and TRBJ1-4, with 7 bases identical to TRBD1. Germline loops: CDR1 LNHDA, CDR2 SQIVND (reference sequence). The CDR3 is 14 amino acids. Trimming removed 4 bases from V and 8 bases from J; junction bases left unmatched: 7. The CDR3 region has the DNA TGTGCCAGTAGTACAACCGACAGGGAAGAAAAACTGTTTTTT. It yields the protein CASSTTDREEKLFF.